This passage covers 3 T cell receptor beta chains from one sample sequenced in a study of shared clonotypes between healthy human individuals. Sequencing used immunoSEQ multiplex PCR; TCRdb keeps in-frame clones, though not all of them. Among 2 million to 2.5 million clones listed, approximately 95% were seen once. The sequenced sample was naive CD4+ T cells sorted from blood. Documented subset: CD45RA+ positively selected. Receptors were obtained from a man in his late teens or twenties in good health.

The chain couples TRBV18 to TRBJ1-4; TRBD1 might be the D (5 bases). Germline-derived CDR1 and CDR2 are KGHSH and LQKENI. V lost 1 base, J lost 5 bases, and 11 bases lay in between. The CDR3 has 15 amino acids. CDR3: CASSPLTVNNEKLFF. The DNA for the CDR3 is TGTGCCAGCTCACCACTGACAGTCAACAATGAAAAACTGTTTTTT. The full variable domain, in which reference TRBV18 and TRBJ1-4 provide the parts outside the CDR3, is NAGVMQNPRHLVRRRGQEARLRCSPMKGHSHVYWYRQLPEEGLKFMVYLQKENIIDESGMPKERFSAEFPKEGPSILRIQQVVRGDSAAYFCASSPLTVNNEKLFFGSGTQLSVL.

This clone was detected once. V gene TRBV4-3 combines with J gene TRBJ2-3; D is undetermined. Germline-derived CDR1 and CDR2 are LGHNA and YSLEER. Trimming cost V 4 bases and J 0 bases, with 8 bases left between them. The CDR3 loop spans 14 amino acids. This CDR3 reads CASSRQTSTDTQYF. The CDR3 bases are TGCGCCAGCAGCCGCCAGACTAGCACAGATACGCAGTATTTT.

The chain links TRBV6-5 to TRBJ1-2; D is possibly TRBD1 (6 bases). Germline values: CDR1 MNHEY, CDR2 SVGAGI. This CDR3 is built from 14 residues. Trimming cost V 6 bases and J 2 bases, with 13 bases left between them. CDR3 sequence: CASSTGHMNYGYTF. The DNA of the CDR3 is TGTGCCAGCAGCACGGGACACATGAACTATGGCTACACCTTC.